This passage covers 27 T cell receptor beta chains from one sample sequenced in a study of cytomegalovirus exposure and HLA in healthy donors. In the PCR, 60 Vbeta and 13 Jbeta primers were used. Measured with immunoSEQ multiplex PCR; TCRdb has only the in-frame clones, and not every one. This sample has about 170,000 clones; 77% occur once, and the top ten carry around 3.2%. Sequencing input: PBMCs. Receptors were obtained from a female donor in good health and CMV-seronegative.

DNA for the CDR3: TGTGCCAGCAGCACCCCTAGCGGGAGTTACGAGCAGTACTTC. Protein: CASSTPSGSYEQYF. The genes are TRBV5-5 and TRBJ2-7, with TRBD2 identical over 10 bases. Germline-derived CDR1 and CDR2 are SGHKS and YYEKEE (reference sequence). This CDR3 comprises 14 residues. The junction had 5 bases not matched to a gene; V was cut back by 4 bases and J by 4 bases.

This rearrangement joins TRBV5-8 to TRBJ1-2, with no clear D. Germline-derived CDR1 and CDR2 are SGHTS and YDEGEE. Trimming removed 1 base from V and 4 bases from J, with 11 bases in between. There are 14 residues in the CDR3. The CDR3 nucleotides are TGTGCCAGCAGCTTGAATGTGGGGAGCTATGGCTACACCTTC. It codes for CASSLNVGSYGYTF. Full variable domain (rest looked up from reference TRBV5-8 and TRBJ1-2): EAGVTQSPTHLIKTRGQQATLRCSPISGHTSVYWYQQALGLGLQFLLWYDEGEERNRGNFPPRFSGRQFPNYSSELNVNALELEDSALYLCASSLNVGSYGYTFGSGTRLTVV.

There are a few counts of this clone. This chain joins TRBV9 and TRBJ1-1; possible D gene TRBD1, 6 bases. Germline V lookup: CDR1 SGDLS, CDR2 YYNGEE. This CDR3 is 16 amino acids long. With 0 bases removed from V and 1 base from J, the gap between germline ends came to 13 bases. The CDR3 region has the DNA TGTGCCAGCAGCGTAGCCGAGAGACAGGAGAACACTGAAGCTTTCTTT. Encoded protein: CASSVAERQENTEAFF.

The CDR3 spells CASSPFTGLDSGNTIYF. In nucleotides, the CDR3 is TGTGCCAGCTCACCGTTTACGGGACTCGACTCTGGAAACACCATATATTTT. The rearrangement links TRBV18 to TRBJ1-3; D may be TRBD1 (5 bases). The CDR3 spans 17 residues. V gave up 3 bases and J gave up 0 bases, with 15 bases separating them. The germline V gene encodes CDR1 KGHSH and CDR2 LQKENI.

The chain employs TRBV28 and TRBJ2-2; 7 bases line up with TRBD1. Germline V gene lookup returns CDR1 MDHEN and CDR2 SYDVKM. This CDR3 has 15 amino acids. Trimming removed 4 bases from V and 3 bases from J; junction bases left unmatched: 5. CDR3 residues: CASSSAGGDTGELFF. In nucleotides, the CDR3 is TGTGCCAGCAGTTCTGCAGGGGGAGACACCGGGGAGCTGTTTTTT.

The genes are TRBV30 and TRBJ2-1, with D maybe TRBD2 (5 bases). Trimming removed 4 bases at V and 0 bases at J, with 10 bases between. The CDR3 is made up of 14 amino acids. The V gene's germline CDR1 is GTSNPN and CDR2 SVGIG (reference sequence). The CDR3, as DNA: TGTGCCTGGACGCGAGGGAGCTCCTACAATGAGCAGTTCTTC. It encodes CAWTRGSSYNEQFF. Using reference TRBV30 and TRBJ2-1 for the parts outside the CDR3, the full variable domain is SQTIHQWPATLVQPVGSPLSLECTVEGTSNPNLYWYRQAAGRGLQLLFYSVGIGQISSEVPQNLSASRPQDRQFILSSKKLLLSDSGFYLCAWTRGSSYNEQFFGPGTRLTVL.

About this clone: One end of the junction is discordant with germline, which a read error may explain. The chain is built from TRBV6-1 and TRBJ2-1; TRBD2 might be the D (6 bases). CDR3 length: 15 residues. The germline CDR1 and CDR2 sequences are MNHNS and SASEGT. DNA of the CDR3: TGTGCCAGCAGCGAAGGAGGGAGCTCCTACAATGAGCAGTTCTTC. Residues: CASSEGGSSYNEQFF.

There are a few counts of this clone. The V and J genes are TRBV9 and TRBJ2-7; 9 bases map to TRBD1. With 0 bases clipped from V and 2 bases from J, the junction kept 3 bases outside the gene matches. The CDR3 contains 15 residues. CDR1 and CDR2 (germline): SGDLS, YYNGEE. DNA for the CDR3: TGTGCCAGCAGCGTAGGGACAGGGGATACCTACGAGCAGTACTTC. As protein: CASSVGTGDTYEQYF.

The J gene is TRBJ1-1, the V gene TRBV19; D is ambiguous. With 3 bases removed from V and 0 bases from J, the gap between germline ends came to 11 bases. Germline V CDR1 and CDR2: LNHDA, SQIVND (reference sequence). This CDR3 has 15 amino acids. The CDR3 here is CASSINGVVNTEAFF. The CDR3 coding sequence is TGTGCCAGTAGTATTAACGGGGTGGTGAACACTGAAGCTTTCTTT.

The table lists this clone with a count of one. The J gene is TRBJ2-7, the V gene TRBV6-1; D call uncertain. Trimming removed 4 bases at V and 6 bases at J, with 13 bases between. The CDR3 runs 13 residues. Germline V CDR1 and CDR2: MNHNS, SASEGT. CDR3 region: CASSAAGSAEQYF. DNA for the CDR3: TGTGCCAGCAGTGCCGCCGGGTCCGCCGAGCAGTACTTC.

V is TRBV4-1 and J is TRBJ2-5; D perhaps matches TRBD2 (5 bases). The CDR3 covers 15 residues. Germline V gene data show CDR1 as MGHRA and CDR2 as YSYEKL. Between the trimmed V and J ends, which lost 3 bases and 7 bases, there was a span of 18 bases. CDR3 amino acids: CASSHSDSFLGTQYF. The DNA for the CDR3 is TGCGCCAGCAGCCATAGCGACTCCTTTTTGGGGACCCAGTACTTC.

A few counts support this clone. For the CDR3, the DNA is TGTGCCAGCATCGGGTCCCTCGGCGAGCAGTACTTC. It specifies CASIGSLGEQYF. The chain couples TRBV6-1 to TRBJ2-7, with D unresolved. Looked up from germline, CDR1 is MNHNS and CDR2 is SASEGT. Deletions cut 7 bases from V and 6 bases from J, with 13 bases between. The length of the CDR3 is 12 residues.

This clone has only one observation. The chain carries TRBV6-5 and TRBJ1-2, with 8 bases that match TRBD1. V dropped 8 bases and J dropped 7; count of bases not matched to a gene: 12. CDR3 length: 14 amino acids. Germline V gene data show CDR1 as MNHEY and CDR2 as SVGAGI. This CDR3 is CASGQLDRASGYTF. The CDR3 nucleotides read TGTGCCAGCGGACAACTGGACAGGGCGAGTGGCTACACCTTC.

This clone came up a few times. The genes are TRBV30 and TRBJ2-3, with a possible D match to TRBD2 (5 bases). Trimming left V 5 bases short and J 0 bases short, with 12 bases between. This CDR3 comprises 14 residues. Germline V CDR1 and CDR2: GTSNPN, SVGIG (reference sequence). The CDR3 is CAWDRGVSTDTQYF. The CDR3 DNA sequence: TGTGCCTGGGACCGGGGAGTAAGCACAGATACGCAGTATTTT.

V usage is TRBV18 and J usage is TRBJ1-1; D is uncertain. Germline CDR1 reads KGHSH; CDR2 reads LQKENI. The V end lost 2 bases, the J end lost 4 bases, and 5 bases lay between the germline ends. This CDR3 is 12 amino acids long. CDR3 nucleotides: TGTGCCAGCTCACCAACGAGCACTGAAGCTTTCTTT. It codes for CASSPTSTEAFF. The full variable domain, in which reference TRBV18 and TRBJ1-1 provide the parts outside the CDR3, is NAGVMQNPRHLVRRRGQEARLRCSPMKGHSHVYWYRQLPEEGLKFMVYLQKENIIDESGMPKERFSAEFPKEGPSILRIQQVVRGDSAAYFCASSPTSTEAFFGQGTRLTVV.

V is TRBV7-2 and J is TRBJ2-1; tentative D call: TRBD2 (6 bases). The CDR3 length is 16 residues. Germline assignment: CDR1 SGHTA and CDR2 FQGNSA. Trimming shortened V by 6 bases and J by 1 base, and 16 bases separated the two germline ends. CDR3 sequence reads: CASRGGAVRSYNEQFF. The DNA of the CDR3 is TGTGCCAGCAGGGGCGGGGCAGTGAGGTCCTACAATGAGCAGTTCTTC.

The V call is TRBV14, the J call TRBJ1-4; 10 bases line up with TRBD1. Germline V gene lookup returns CDR1 SGHDN and CDR2 FVKESK. The CDR3 runs 20 residues. With 1 base clipped from V and 4 bases from J, the junction kept 15 bases outside the gene matches. CDR3 DNA: TGTGCCAGCAGCCAAGGCCCTACCGGGACAGGGGTTCTTGGTAATGAAAAACTGTTTTTT. The encoded protein is CASSQGPTGTGVLGNEKLFF.

The chain joins TRBV25-1 to TRBJ2-5; 7 nucleotides agree with TRBD1. After removal of 4 bases from V and 1 base from J, the junction contained 9 bases not matched to a gene. CDR1 is MGHDK and CDR2 is SYGVNS in the germline V gene. The CDR3 is made up of 16 amino acids. Here the CDR3 DNA reads TGTGCCAGCAGTGGCTGGGACAGACGTATCCAAGAGACCCAGTACTTC. Protein: CASSGWDRRIQETQYF.

V usage is TRBV28 and J usage is TRBJ2-4, with D unclear. CDR1 and CDR2 from the germline V gene are MDHEN and SYDVKM. The CDR3 contains 13 residues. V was pared by 8 bases and J by 0 bases, with 8 bases between. Here the CDR3 DNA reads TGTGCCAGCTTGGAGCTAGCCAAAAACATTCAGTACTTC. Amino acids: CASLELAKNIQYF.

V is TRBV19 and J is TRBJ1-1; TRBD1 agrees at 7 bases. V dropped 10 bases and J dropped 0; count of bases not matched to a gene: 5. Germline V gene sequence: CDR1 LNHDA, CDR2 SQIVND (reference sequence). The CDR3 sequence is 13 residues long. The CDR3 DNA reads as TGTGCCATAAGCGACAGGGTGAACACTGAAGCTTTCTTT. Translating it yields CAISDRVNTEAFF.

The V gene is TRBV30, the J gene TRBJ2-2, with D possibly matching TRBD2 (7 bases). CDR3 length equals 14 residues. The germline V gene has CDR1 GTSNPN and CDR2 SVGIG (reference sequence). The DNA for the CDR3 is TGTGCTTCAAGGGCGGGGGCGGGTACCGGGGAGCTGTTTTTT. Translation: CASRAGAGTGELFF.

The CDR3: CASSIWGRGPGSPLHF. CDR3 DNA sequence: TGTGCCAGTAGTATCTGGGGCAGGGGGCCAGGTTCACCCCTCCACTTT. The chain has TRBV19 and TRBJ1-6, with TRBD1 identical over 8 bases. V lost 3 bases and J lost 9; bases outside the gene matches: 10. Looked up from germline, CDR1 is LNHDA and CDR2 is SQIVND (reference sequence). The CDR3 loop spans 16 amino acids.

The CDR3 DNA is TGTGCCAGTAAACAGGAGTATAATTCACCCCTCCACTTT. Protein product: CASKQEYNSPLHF. The J gene is TRBJ1-6, the V gene TRBV19, with D possibly being TRBD1 (5 bases). CDR3 size: 13 residues. V lost 7 bases and J lost 4, with 8 bases in between. Germline CDR1 is LNHDA and CDR2 is SQIVND (reference sequence).

The genes are TRBV5-8 and TRBJ1-5, with TRBD1 matching 7 bases. The CDR3 consists of 19 residues. V was pared by 1 base and J by 2 bases, with 15 bases of the junction left unmatched. Germline assignment: CDR1 SGHTS and CDR2 YDEGEE. The DNA for the CDR3 is TGTGCCAGCAGCTTGATACGACAGGGAGGATGGGTTCGCAATCAGCCCCAGCATTTT. Encoded protein: CASSLIRQGGWVRNQPQHF.

The chain carries TRBV18 and TRBJ1-2; D may be TRBD1 (6 bases). This CDR3 is 13 amino acids long. Germline CDR1 KGHSH, CDR2 LQKENI. The V gene lost 3 bases and the J gene lost 3 bases, with 8 bases spanning the gap. The CDR3: CASSPSGDYGYTF. CDR3 nucleotide sequence: TGTGCCAGCTCACCTTCAGGGGACTATGGCTACACCTTC. Full variable domain (remainder filled in from reference TRBV18 and TRBJ1-2): NAGVMQNPRHLVRRRGQEARLRCSPMKGHSHVYWYRQLPEEGLKFMVYLQKENIIDESGMPKERFSAEFPKEGPSILRIQQVVRGDSAAYFCASSPSGDYGYTFGSGTRLTVV.

This chain uses TRBV30 with TRBJ1-2; 11 bases match TRBD1. This CDR3 region has 15 residues. With 1 base clipped from V and 4 bases from J, the junction kept 5 bases outside the gene matches. Germline loops: CDR1 GTSNPN, CDR2 SVGIG (reference sequence). This chain's CDR3 is CAWSDRTGGGYGYTF. The CDR3 coding sequence is TGTGCCTGGAGTGACCGGACAGGGGGCGGCTATGGCTACACCTTC.

This chain connects TRBV5-6 to TRBJ2-7; no reliable D call. Germline assignment: CDR1 SGHDT and CDR2 YYEEEE. CDR3 length: 12 residues. Trimming took off 4 bases at V and 3 bases at J, with 8 bases between the two ends. CDR3 loop: CASSDSDYEQYF. DNA of the CDR3: TGTGCCAGCAGCGACTCTGACTACGAGCAGTACTTC. The whole variable domain, remainder taken from reference TRBV5-6 and TRBJ2-7, is DAGVTQSPTHLIKTRGQQVTLRCSPKSGHDTVSWYQQALGQGPQFIFQYYEEEERQRGNFPDRFSGHQFPNYSSELNVNALLLGDSALYLCASSDSDYEQYFGPGTRLTVT.